This entry is about one T cell receptor beta chain. Amplified TCR beta CDR3 regions derived from RNA transcripts. The HTBI primer set served for first-round RT-PCR of the TCR CDR3. One entry per CDR3 protein, called by TCRdb with MiXCR from the multiplex PCR reads. The table lists 330,000 or so distinct CDR3 sequences, roughly 18% of them singletons. This sample was included in a study of T cells in Graves' hyperthyroidism and ophthalmopathy. Trimming stripped 2 bases from V and 3 bases from J, with 10 bases between. Germline V lookup: CDR1 MNHEY, CDR2 SVGAGI. This CDR3 has 14 residues. This rearrangement joins TRBV6-5 to TRBJ2-5; TRBD1 might be the D (6 bases). The sequencing sample was made of blood. This clonotype was sampled from a man in his fifties with Graves' ophthalmopathy. The CDR3 sequence is CASSYRTVEETQYF. The DNA of the CDR3 is TGTGCCAGCAGTTACCGGACAGTTGAAGAGACCCAGTACTTC.